This T cell receptor beta chain was documented in a study of blood T cell repertoires in COVID-19. Turning to the study itself: Spain, Italy and the United States supplied samples that represented acute and convalescent COVID-19. Nucleic acid was either cDNA or gDNA, and it came from T cells, B-cell-depleted T cells, or PBMCs.

Original methodology: Reference gene primer amplification yielded estimated nucleated cell counts. This table comes from immunoSEQ multiplex PCR, and its TCRdb copy is limited to in-frame clones, with some not included. V and J calls and clone size are those listed in that table; D and trimming were worked out from the DNA. This table holds over 150,000 clones, roughly 72% found once. The V end was cut by 0 bases, the J end by 0 bases, with 17 bases between. Germline loops: CDR1 MGHRA, CDR2 YSYEKL. The CDR3 runs 18 residues. This clone was picked up a small number of times. This rearrangement joins TRBV4-1 to TRBJ2-5, with D tentatively TRBD1 (6 bases). The source material was peripheral blood. This TCR was recovered from an elderly woman with acute or convalescent COVID-19. The CDR3 nucleotides are TGCGCCAGCAGCCAAGATCAGGGGTTTCAGACGTACCAAGAGACCCAGTACTTC. It specifies CASSQDQGFQTYQETQYF.